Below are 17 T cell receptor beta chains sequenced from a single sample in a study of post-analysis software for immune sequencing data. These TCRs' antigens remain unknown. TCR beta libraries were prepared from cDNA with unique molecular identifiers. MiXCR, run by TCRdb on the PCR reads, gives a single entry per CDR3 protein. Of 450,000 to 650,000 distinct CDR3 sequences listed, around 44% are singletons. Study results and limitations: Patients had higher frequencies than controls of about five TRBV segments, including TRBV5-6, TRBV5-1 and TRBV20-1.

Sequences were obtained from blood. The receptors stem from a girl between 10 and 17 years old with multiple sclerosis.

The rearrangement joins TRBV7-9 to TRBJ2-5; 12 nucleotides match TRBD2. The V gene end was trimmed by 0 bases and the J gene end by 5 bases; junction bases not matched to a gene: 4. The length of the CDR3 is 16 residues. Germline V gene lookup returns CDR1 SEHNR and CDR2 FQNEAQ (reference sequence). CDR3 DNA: TGTGCCAGCAGCTTAGCGCGACTAGCGGGAGTGGAGACCCAGTACTTC. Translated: CASSLARLAGVETQYF.

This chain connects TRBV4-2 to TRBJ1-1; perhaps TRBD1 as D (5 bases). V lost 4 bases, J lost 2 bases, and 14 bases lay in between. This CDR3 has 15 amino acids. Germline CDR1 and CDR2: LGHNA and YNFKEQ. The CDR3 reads CASSRPQTANTEAFF. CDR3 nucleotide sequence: TGTGCCAGCAGCCGCCCGCAGACAGCTAACACTGAAGCTTTCTTT.

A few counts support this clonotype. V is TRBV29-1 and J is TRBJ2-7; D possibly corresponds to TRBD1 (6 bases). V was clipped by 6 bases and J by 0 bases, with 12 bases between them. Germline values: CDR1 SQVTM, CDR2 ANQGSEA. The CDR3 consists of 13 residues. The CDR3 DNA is TGCAGCGTCGAGGGGGTAAGCTCCTACGAGCAGTACTTC. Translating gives CSVEGVSSYEQYF.

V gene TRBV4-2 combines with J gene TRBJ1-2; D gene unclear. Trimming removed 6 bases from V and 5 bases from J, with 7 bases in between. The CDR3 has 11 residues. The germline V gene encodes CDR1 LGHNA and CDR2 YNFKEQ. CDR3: CASRASYGYTF. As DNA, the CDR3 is TGTGCCAGCAGGGCGTCGTATGGCTACACCTTC.

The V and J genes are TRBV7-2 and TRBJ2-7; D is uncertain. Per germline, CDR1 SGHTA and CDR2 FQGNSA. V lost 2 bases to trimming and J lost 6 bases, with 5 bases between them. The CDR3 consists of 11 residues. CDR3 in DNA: TGTGCCAGCAGCTTAAGTATCGAGCAGTACTTC. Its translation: CASSLSIEQYF.

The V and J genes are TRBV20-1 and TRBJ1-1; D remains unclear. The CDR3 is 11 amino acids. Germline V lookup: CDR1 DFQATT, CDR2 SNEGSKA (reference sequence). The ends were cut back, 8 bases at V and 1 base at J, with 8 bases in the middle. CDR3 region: CSLDGNTEAFF. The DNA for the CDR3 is TGCAGTTTGGACGGGAACACTGAAGCTTTCTTT.

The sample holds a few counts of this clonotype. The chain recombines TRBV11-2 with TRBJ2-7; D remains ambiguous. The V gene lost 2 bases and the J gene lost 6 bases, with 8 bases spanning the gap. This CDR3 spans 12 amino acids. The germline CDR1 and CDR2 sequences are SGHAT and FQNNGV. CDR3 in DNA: TGTGCCAGCAGCTTAAGTAGGCCCGAGCAGTACTTC. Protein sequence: CASSLSRPEQYF.

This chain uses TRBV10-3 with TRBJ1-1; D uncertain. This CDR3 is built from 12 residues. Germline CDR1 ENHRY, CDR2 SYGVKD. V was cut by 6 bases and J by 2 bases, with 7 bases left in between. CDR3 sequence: CAIRELNTEAFF. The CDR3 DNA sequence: TGTGCCATCAGAGAACTTAACACTGAAGCTTTCTTT.

The DNA of the CDR3 is TGTGCCACCAGCAGAGACGGGGATTGGCGGGGGGGCGACACAGATACGCAGTATTTT. This sequence encodes CATSRDGDWRGGDTDTQYF. The chain has TRBV15 and TRBJ2-3; 9 bases map to TRBD2. The CDR3 consists of 19 residues. Per the germline V gene, CDR1 is LNHNV and CDR2 is YYDKDF (reference sequence). The trim removed 0 bases at V and 2 bases at J, leaving 12 bases unmatched.

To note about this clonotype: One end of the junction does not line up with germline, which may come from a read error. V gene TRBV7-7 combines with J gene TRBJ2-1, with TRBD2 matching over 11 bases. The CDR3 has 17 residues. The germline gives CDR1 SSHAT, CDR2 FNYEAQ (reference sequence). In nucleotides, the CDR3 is TGTGCTAGCAGCTTAGCGGGGGGGTTGAGCTCCTACAATGAGCAGTTCTTC. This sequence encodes CASSLAGGLSSYNEQFF.

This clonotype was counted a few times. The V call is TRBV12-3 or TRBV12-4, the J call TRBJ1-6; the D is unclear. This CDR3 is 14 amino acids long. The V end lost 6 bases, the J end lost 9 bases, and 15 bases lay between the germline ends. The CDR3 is CASSSSGFGSPLHF. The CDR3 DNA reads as TGTGCCAGCAGCTCTTCAGGCTTCGGTTCACCCCTCCACTTT.

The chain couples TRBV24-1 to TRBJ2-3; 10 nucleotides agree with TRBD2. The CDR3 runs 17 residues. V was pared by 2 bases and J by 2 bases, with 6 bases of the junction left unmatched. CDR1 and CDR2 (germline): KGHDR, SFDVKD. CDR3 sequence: CATSDSLAGAPTDTQYF. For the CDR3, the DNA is TGTGCCACCAGTGATTCCCTAGCGGGAGCCCCCACAGATACGCAGTATTTT.

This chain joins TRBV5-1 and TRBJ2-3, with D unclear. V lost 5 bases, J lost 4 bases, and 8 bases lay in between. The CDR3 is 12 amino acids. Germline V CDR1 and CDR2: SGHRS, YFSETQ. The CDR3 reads CASRYAADTQYF. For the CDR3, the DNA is TGCGCCAGCAGATATGCGGCAGATACGCAGTATTTT.

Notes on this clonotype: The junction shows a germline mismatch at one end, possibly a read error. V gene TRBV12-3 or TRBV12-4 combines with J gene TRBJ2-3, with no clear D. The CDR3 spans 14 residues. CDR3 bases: TGTGCCAGCAGGTTAGAGTCGCAAACAGATACGCAGTATTTT. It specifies CASRLESQTDTQYF.

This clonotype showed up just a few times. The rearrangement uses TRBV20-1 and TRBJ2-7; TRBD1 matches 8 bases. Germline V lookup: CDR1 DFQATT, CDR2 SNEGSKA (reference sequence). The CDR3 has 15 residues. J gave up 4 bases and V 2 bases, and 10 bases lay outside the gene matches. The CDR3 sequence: CSARQHQGAGYEQYF. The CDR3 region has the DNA TGCAGTGCTAGACAACACCAGGGGGCAGGTTACGAGCAGTACTTC.

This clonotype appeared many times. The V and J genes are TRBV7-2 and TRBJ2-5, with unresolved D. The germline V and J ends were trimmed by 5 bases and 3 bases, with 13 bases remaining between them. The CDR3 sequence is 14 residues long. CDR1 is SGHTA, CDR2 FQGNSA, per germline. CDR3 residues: CASSRTYKEETQYF. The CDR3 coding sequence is TGTGCCAGCAGCCGGACGTATAAGGAAGAGACCCAGTACTTC.

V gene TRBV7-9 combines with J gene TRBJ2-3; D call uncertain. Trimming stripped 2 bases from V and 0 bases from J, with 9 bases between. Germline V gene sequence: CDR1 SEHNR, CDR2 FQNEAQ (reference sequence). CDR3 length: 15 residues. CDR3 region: CASSLRAASTDTQYF. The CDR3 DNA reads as TGTGCCAGCAGCTTACGTGCAGCTAGCACAGATACGCAGTATTTT.